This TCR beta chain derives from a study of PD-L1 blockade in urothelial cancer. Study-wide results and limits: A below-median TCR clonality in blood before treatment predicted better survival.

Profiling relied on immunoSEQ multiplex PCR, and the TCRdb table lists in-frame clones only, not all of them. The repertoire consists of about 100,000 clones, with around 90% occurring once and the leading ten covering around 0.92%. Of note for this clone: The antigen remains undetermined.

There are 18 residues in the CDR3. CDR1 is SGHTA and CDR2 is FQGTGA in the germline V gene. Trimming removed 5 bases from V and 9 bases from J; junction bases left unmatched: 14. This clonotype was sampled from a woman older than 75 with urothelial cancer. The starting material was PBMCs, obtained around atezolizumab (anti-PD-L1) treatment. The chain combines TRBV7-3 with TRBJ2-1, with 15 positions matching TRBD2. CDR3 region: CASSPAWTSGRAGGEQFF. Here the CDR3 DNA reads TGTGCCAGCAGCCCGGCATGGACTAGCGGGAGGGCCGGGGGTGAGCAGTTCTTC.